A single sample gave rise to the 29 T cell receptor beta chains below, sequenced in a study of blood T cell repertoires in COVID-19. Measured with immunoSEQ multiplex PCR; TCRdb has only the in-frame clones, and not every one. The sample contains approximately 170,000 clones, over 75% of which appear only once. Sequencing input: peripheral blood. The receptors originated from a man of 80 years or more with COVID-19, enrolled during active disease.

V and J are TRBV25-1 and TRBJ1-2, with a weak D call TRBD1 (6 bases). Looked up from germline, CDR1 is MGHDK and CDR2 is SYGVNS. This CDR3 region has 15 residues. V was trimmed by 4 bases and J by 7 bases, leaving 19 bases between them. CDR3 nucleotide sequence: TGTGCCAGCAGTGCCCCCGGGGGGGCGGTAGGTGGCTACACCTTC. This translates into CASSAPGGAVGGYTF.

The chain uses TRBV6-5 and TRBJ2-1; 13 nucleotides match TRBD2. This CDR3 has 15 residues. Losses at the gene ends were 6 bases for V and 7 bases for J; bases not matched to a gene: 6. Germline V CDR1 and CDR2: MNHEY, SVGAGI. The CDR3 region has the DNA TGTGCCAGCAGCCCCAGGACTAGCGGGGGTAATGAGCAGTTCTTC. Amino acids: CASSPRTSGGNEQFF.

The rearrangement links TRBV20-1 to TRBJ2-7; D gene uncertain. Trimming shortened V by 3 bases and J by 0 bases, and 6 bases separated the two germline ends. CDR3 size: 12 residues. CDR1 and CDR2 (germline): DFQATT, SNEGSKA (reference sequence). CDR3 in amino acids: CSASDLSYEQYF. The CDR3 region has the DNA TGCAGTGCTAGTGATCTCTCCTACGAGCAGTACTTC.

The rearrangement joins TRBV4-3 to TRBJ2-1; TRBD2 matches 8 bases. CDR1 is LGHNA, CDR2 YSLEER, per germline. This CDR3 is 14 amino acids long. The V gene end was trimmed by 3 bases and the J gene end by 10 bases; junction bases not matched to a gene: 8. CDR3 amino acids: CASSQVSGGAEQFF. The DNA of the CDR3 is TGCGCCAGCAGCCAGGTATCCGGGGGGGCCGAGCAGTTCTTC.

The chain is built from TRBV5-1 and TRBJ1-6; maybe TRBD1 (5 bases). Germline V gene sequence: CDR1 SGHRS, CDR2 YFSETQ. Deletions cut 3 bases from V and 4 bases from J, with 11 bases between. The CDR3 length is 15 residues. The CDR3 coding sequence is TGCGCCAGCAGCTCCAGGGATATATATAATTCACCCCTCCACTTT. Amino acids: CASSSRDIYNSPLHF.

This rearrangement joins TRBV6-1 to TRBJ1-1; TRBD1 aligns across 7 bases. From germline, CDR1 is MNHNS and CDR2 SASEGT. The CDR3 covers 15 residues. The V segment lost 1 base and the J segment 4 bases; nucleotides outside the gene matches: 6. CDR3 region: CASSEVGGQFTEAFF. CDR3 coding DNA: TGTGCCAGCAGTGAAGTCGGGGGACAGTTCACTGAAGCTTTCTTT.

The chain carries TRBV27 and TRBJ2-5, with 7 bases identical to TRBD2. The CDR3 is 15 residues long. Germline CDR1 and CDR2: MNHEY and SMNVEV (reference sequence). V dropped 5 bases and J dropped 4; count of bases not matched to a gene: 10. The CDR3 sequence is CASSPFPGGRETQYF. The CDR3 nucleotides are TGTGCCAGCAGTCCCTTCCCGGGGGGTAGAGAGACCCAGTACTTC.

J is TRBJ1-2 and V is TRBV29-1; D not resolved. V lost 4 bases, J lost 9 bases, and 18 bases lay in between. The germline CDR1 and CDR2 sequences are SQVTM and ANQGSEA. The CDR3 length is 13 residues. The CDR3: CSVVTQVLQSYTF. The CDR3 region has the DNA TGCAGCGTTGTTACTCAGGTTTTACAGAGCTACACCTTC.

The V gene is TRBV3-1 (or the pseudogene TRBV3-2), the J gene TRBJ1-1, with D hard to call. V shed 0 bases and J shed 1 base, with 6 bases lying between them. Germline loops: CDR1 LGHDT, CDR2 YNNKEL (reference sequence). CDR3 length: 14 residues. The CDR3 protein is CASSQETWNTEAFF. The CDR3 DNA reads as TGTGCCAGCAGCCAAGAGACATGGAACACTGAAGCTTTCTTT.

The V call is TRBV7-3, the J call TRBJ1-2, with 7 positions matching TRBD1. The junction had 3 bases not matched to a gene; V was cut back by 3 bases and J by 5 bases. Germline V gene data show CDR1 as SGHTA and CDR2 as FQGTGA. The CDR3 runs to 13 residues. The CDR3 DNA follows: TGTGCCAGCAGCTTGGGGACAGATTATGGCTACACCTTC. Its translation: CASSLGTDYGYTF.

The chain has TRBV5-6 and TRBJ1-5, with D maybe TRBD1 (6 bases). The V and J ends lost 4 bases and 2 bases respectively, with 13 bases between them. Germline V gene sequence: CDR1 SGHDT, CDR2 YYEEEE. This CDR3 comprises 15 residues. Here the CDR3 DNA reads TGTGCCAGCAGCCTGAGGGGGTACGGCAATCAGCCCCAGCATTTT. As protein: CASSLRGYGNQPQHF. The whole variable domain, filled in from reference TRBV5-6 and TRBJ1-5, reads DAGVTQSPTHLIKTRGQQVTLRCSPKSGHDTVSWYQQALGQGPQFIFQYYEEEERQRGNFPDRFSGHQFPNYSSELNVNALLLGDSALYLCASSLRGYGNQPQHFGDGTRLSIL.

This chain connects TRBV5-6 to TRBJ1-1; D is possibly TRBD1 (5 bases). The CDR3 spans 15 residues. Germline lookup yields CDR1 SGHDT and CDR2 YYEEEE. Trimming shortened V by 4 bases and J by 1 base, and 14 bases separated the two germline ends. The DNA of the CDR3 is TGTGCCAGCAGCGCGGGGGGTCGGGGGAACACTGAAGCTTTCTTT. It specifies CASSAGGRGNTEAFF.

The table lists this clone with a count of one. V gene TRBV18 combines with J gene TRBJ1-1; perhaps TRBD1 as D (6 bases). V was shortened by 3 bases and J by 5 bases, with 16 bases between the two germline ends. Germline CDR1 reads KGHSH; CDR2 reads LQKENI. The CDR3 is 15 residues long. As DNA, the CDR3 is TGTGCCAGCTCACCGGCTAGGACAGTCGATACTGAAGCTTTCTTT. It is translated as CASSPARTVDTEAFF.

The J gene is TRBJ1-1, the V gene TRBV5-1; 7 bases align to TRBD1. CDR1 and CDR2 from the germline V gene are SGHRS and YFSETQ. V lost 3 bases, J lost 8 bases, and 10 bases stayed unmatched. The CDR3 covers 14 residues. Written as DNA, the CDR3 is TGCGCCAGCAGCTATAAAAGTACAGGGGAGGAAGCTTTCTTT. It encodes CASSYKSTGEEAFF.

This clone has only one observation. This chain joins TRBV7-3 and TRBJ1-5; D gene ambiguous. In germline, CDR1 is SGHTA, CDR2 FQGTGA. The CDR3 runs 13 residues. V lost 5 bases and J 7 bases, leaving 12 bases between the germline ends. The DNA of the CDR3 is TGTGCCAGCAGCATCGGGGTCGAGCAGCCCCAGCATTTT. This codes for CASSIGVEQPQHF.

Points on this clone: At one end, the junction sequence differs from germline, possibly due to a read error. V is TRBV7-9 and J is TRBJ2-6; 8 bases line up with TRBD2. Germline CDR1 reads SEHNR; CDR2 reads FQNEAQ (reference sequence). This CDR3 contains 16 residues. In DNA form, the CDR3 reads TGCGCCAGCAGCCCGGGGGGGTTAACTGGGGCCAACGTCCTGACTTTC. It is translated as CASSPGGLTGANVLTF.

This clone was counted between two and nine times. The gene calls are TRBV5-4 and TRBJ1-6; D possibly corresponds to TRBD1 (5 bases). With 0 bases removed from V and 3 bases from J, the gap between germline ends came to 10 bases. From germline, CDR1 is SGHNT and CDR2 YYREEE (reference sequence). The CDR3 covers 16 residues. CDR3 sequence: CASSLAGQGYNSPLHF. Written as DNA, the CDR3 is TGTGCCAGCAGCTTGGCCGGGCAGGGCTATAATTCACCCCTCCACTTT.

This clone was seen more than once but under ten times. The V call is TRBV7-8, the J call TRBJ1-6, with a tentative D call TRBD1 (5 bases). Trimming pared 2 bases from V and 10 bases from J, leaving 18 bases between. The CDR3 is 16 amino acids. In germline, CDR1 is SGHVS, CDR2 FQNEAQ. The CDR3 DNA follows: TGTGCCAGCAGCTTAAATAGCCAGGGAGGGTCATCACCCCTCCACTTT. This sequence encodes CASSLNSQGGSSPLHF.

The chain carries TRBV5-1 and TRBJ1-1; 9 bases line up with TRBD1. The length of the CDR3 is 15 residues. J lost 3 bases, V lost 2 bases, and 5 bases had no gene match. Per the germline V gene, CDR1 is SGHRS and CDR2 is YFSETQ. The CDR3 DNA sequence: TGCGCCAGCAGCTTAACGGACAGGGGCTACACTGAAGCTTTCTTT. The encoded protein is CASSLTDRGYTEAFF.

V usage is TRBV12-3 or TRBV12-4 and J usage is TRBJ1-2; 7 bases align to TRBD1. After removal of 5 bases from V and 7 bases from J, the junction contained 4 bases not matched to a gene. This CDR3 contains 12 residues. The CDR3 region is CASSPYRGGYTF. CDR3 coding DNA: TGTGCCAGCAGTCCCTACAGGGGTGGCTACACCTTC.

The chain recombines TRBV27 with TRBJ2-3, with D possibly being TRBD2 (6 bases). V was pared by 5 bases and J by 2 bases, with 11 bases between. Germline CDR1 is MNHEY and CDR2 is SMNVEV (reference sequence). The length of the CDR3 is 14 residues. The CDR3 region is CASSRERVTDTQYF. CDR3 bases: TGTGCCAGCAGTCGAGAGCGGGTCACAGATACGCAGTATTTT.

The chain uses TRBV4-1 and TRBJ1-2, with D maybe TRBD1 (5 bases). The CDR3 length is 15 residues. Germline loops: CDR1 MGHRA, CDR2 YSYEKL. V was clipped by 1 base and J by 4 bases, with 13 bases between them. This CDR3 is CASSQAEQVIYGYTF. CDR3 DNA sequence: TGCGCCAGCAGCCAAGCCGAACAGGTGATCTATGGCTACACCTTC.

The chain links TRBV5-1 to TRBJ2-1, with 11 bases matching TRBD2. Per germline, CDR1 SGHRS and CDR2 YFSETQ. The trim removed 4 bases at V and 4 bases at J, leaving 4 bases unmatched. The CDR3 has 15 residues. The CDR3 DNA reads TGCGCCAGCAGCGGAGGGACTAGCGGATACAATGAGCAGTTCTTC. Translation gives CASSGGTSGYNEQFF.

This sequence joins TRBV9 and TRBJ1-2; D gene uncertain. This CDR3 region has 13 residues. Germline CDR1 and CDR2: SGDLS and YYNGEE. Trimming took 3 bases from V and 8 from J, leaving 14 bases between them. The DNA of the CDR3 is TGTGCCAGCAGCGCCCGCGAAGGGAGAGGCTACACCTTC. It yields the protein CASSAREGRGYTF.

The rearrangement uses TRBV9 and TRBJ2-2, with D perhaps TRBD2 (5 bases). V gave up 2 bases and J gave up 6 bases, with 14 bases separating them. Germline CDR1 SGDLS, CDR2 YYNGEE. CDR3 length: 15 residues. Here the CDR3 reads CASSVAASKAGELFF. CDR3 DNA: TGTGCCAGCAGCGTGGCGGCTAGCAAAGCCGGGGAGCTGTTTTTT. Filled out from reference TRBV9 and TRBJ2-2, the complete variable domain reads DSGVTQTPKHLITATGQRVTLRCSPRSGDLSVYWYQQSLDQGLQFLIQYYNGEERAKGNILERFSAQQFPDLHSELNLSSLELGDSALYFCASSVAASKAGELFFGEGSRLTVL.

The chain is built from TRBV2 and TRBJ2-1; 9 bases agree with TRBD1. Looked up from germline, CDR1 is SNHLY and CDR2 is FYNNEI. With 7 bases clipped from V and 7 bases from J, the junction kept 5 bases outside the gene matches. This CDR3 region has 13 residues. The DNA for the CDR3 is TGTGCCAGCAATTCGGACAGGGGAAATGAGCAGTTCTTC. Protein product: CASNSDRGNEQFF.

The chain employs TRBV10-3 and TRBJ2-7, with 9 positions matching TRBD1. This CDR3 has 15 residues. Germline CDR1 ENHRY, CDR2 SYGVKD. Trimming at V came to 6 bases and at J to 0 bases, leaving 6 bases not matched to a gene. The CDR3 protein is CAIRPGQGSSYEQYF. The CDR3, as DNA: TGTGCCATCAGGCCTGGACAGGGGAGCTCCTACGAGCAGTACTTC.

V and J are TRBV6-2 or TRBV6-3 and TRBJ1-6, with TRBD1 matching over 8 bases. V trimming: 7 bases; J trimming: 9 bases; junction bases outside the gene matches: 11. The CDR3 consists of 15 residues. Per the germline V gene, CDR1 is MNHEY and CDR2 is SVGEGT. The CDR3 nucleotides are TGTGCCAGCATCCCGCGACAGGGGATTTTTTCACCCCTCCACTTT. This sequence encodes CASIPRQGIFSPLHF.

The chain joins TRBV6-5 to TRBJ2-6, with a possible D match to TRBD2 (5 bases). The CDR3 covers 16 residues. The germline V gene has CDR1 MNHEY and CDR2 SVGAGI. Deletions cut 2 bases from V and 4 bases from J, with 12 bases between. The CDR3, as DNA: TGTGCCAGCAGTTACCCCCGCGGAGGCGGGGCCAACGTCCTGACTTTC. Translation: CASSYPRGGGANVLTF.